A selection of T cell receptor beta chains follows, all from one sample in a study of regulatory T cells in long-lasting Graves disease. TCRdb called the multiplex PCR reads again in MiXCR, with one record for every CDR3 protein. This table holds about 470,000 distinct CDR3 sequences, more than 12% found once. The same data also contributed to another study, on T cells in Graves' hyperthyroidism and ophthalmopathy.

Sample: peripheral blood mononuclear cells (PBMCs), taken at new diagnosis, from a patient treated with antithyroid drugs. Every receptor here comes from a woman aged 25 to 39 with Graves disease. Both conserved end residues are trimmed from each CDR3.

V gene: TRBV7-9
CDR3 length: 14
CDR3 protein: ASSSPGSGRVDEQF

V gene: TRBV7-9
CDR3 length: 10
CDR3 protein: ASSRTVYGYT

V gene: TRBV28
CDR3 length: 10
CDR3 protein: ATDRVGSEQY

V gene: TRBV27
CDR3 length: 13
CDR3 protein: ASSLSGTTTDTQY

V gene: TRBV3-1
CDR3 length: 13
CDR3 protein: ASSEGGSTNEKLF

V gene: TRBV5-6
CDR3 length: 11
CDR3 protein: ASSLVPHNEQF

V gene: TRBV7-3
CDR3 length: 13
CDR3 protein: ASSAEGSDTDTQY

V gene: TRBV20-1
CDR3 length: 11
CDR3 protein: SASPTGNEKLF

V gene: TRBV2
CDR3 length: 10
CDR3 protein: ASSEVSDTQY

V gene: TRBV7-3
CDR3 length: 11
CDR3 protein: ASSLYVGGEQY

V gene: TRBV14
CDR3 length: 13
CDR3 protein: ASSQLGEVRNEQF

V gene: TRBV24-1
CDR3 length: 14
CDR3 protein: ATSDYRGLLTGELF

V gene: TRBV20-1
CDR3 length: 13
CDR3 protein: SASLTLAGGREQY

V gene: TRBV3-1
CDR3 length: 11
CDR3 protein: ASSQGTPGGYT

V gene: TRBV10-1
CDR3 length: 11
CDR3 protein: ASSGGQAYEQY

V gene: TRBV11-2
CDR3 length: 16
CDR3 protein: ASSLGTSGILAKNIQY

V gene: TRBV29-1
CDR3 length: 14
CDR3 protein: SVRGTSGLASETQY

V gene: TRBV12-3/TRBV12-4
CDR3 length: 12
CDR3 protein: ASRPSGPIYEQY

V gene: TRBV7-2
CDR3 length: 15
CDR3 protein: ASSPPGLAGAAGELF

V gene: TRBV6-1
CDR3 length: 15
CDR3 protein: ASSGPTRIVTNSPLH

V gene: TRBV4-1
CDR3 length: 13
CDR3 protein: ASSHPSLSYNEQF

V gene: TRBV11-2
CDR3 length: 13
CDR3 protein: ASSLDRGGAETQY